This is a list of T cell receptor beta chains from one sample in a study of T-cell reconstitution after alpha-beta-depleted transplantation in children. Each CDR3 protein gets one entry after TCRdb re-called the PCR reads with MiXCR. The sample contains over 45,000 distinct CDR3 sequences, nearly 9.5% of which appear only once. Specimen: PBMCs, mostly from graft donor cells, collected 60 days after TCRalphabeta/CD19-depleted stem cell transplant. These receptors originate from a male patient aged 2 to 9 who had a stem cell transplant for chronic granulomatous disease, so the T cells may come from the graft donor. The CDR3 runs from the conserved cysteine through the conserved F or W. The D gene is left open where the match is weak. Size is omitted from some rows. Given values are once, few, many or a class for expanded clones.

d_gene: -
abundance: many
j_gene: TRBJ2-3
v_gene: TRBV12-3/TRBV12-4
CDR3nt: TGTGCCAGCAGTTTAGGGGGTGTAGTGGATACGCAGTATTTT
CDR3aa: CASSLGGVVDTQYF

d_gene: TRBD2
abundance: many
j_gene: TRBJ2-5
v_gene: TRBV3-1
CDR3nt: TGTGCCAGCAGCCAACTAGCGGGAGGGGAGACCCAGTACTTC
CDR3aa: CASSQLAGGETQYF

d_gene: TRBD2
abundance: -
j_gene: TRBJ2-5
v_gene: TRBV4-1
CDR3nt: TGCGCCAGCAGCCAAGATCGGACACTAGCGGGAGATCTGGAGACCCAGTACTTC
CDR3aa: CASSQDRTLAGDLETQYF

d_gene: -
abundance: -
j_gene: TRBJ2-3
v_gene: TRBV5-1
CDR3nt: TGCAGCAGCTTGGGCCTAGCCTTCAGCACAGATACGCAGTATTTT
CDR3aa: CSSLGLAFSTDTQYF

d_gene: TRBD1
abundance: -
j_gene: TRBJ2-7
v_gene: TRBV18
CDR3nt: TGTGCCAGCTCACGCAACAGGGGGGCAAGCTACGAGCAGTACTTC
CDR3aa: CASSRNRGASYEQYF

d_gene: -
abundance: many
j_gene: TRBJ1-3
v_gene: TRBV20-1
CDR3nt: TGCAGTGCTAGTGATCGGGGACTGGGAAACACCATATATTTT
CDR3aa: CSASDRGLGNTIYF

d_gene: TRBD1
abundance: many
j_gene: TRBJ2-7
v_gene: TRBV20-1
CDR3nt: TGCAGTGCTAGCCCGGGACAGCCTCCCTACGAGCAGTACTTC
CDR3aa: CSASPGQPPYEQYF

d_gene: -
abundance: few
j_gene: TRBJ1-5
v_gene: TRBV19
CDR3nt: TGTGCTCATTCCCGGGACCGACATCAGCCCCAGCATTTT
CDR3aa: CAHSRDRHQPQHF

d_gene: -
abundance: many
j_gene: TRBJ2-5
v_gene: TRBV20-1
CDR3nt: TGCAGTGCTAGAGATAGTTTGGTGAAATCAAGGGAGACCCAGTACTTC
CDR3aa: CSARDSLVKSRETQYF

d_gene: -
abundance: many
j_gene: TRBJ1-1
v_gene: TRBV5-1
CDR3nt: TGCGCCAGCAGAAAGGGAGCATCTTCGAACACTGAAGCTTTCTTT
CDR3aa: CASRKGASSNTEAFF

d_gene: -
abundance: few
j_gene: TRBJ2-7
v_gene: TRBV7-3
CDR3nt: TGTGCCAGCAGCGACCTCCCTGGGCGGGGGCAGTGGTACGAGCAGTACTTC
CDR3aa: CASSDLPGRGQWYEQYF

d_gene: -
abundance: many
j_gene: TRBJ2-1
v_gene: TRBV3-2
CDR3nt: TGTGCCAGCAGCCCGCGTCCAGCAGGTGAGCAGTTCTTC
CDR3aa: CASSPRPAGEQFF

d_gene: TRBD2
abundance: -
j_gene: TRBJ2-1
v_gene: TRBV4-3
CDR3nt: TGCGCCAGCAGCCAAGCCCAGTCGGGACTAGCGGGAGAGAGTGAGCAGTTCTTC
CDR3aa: CASSQAQSGLAGESEQFF

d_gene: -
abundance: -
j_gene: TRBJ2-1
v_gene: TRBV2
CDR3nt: TGTGCCAGCAAGGGGGGTCGGAGCGGCAGTGACCTTTTCAATGAGCAGTTCTTC
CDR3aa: CASKGGRSGSDLFNEQFF

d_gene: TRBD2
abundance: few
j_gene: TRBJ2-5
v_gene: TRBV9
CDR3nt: TGTGCCAGCAGCCAAACCGGACTAGCGGGAGGAGGAGGAGAGACCCAGTACTTC
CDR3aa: CASSQTGLAGGGGETQYF

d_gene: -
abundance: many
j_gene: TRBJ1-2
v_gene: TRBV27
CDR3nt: TGTGCCAGCAGTTTCGGACAGAACTATGGCTACACCTTC
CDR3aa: CASSFGQNYGYTF

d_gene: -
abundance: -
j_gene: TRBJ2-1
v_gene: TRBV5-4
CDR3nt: TGTGCCAGCAGCGATTTCCAGGCAGCCTACAATGAGCAGTTCTTC
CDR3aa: CASSDFQAAYNEQFF

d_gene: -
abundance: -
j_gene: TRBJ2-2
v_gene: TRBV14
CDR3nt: TGTGCCAGCAGCCAAGGCGTTACGAACACCGGGGAGCTGTTTTTT
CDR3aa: CASSQGVTNTGELFF

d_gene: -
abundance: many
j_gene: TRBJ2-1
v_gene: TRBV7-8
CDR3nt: TGTGCCAGCAGCTTAGCACCAGGAGGGAGCTCCTACAATGAGCAGTTCTTC
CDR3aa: CASSLAPGGSSYNEQFF

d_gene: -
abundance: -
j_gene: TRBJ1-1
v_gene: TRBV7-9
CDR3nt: TGTGCCAGCAGCCATAGATTGGACGGTGAAGCTTTCTTT
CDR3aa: CASSHRLDGEAFF

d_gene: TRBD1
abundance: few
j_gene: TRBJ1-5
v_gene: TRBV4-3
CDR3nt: TGCGCCAGCAGCCTGAACCACGGACAGGGGCGTAAGGCCCAGCATTTT
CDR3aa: CASSLNHGQGRKAQHF

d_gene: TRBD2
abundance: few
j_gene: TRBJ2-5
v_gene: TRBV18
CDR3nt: TGTGCCAGCTCACCACCGGGACTAGCGGGAGAGGGAGAGACCCAGTACTTC
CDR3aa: CASSPPGLAGEGETQYF

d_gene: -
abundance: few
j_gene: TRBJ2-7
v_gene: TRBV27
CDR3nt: TGTGCCAGCAGTTTTTCGGGGGAATCCGAGCAGTACTTC
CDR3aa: CASSFSGESEQYF

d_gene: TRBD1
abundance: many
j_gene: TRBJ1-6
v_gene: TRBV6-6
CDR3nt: TGTGCCAGCAGCGTTAAAACGGGACAGCGTAATTCACCCCTCCACTTT
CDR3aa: CASSVKTGQRNSPLHF

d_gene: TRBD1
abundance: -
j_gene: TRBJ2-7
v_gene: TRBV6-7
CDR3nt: TGTGCCAGCAGTTACTCGATAGGGAACAGGGGCCGACCCTCCTACGAGCAGTACTTC
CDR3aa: CASSYSIGNRGRPSYEQYF

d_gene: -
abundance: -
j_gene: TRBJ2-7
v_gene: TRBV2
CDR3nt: TGTGCCAGCAGTTTTCGTTCAGGGAAATGGGAGCAGTACTTC
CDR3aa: CASSFRSGKWEQYF

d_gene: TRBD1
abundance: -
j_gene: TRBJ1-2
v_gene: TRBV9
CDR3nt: TGTGCCAGCAGCGAACACCCAGGGGGCGCGATCCGTGGCTACACCTTC
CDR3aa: CASSEHPGGAIRGYTF

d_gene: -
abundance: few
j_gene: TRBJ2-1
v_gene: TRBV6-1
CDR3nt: TGTGCCAGCAGCTCCCTCCCCGCCGGCCAAAATGAGCAGTTCTTC
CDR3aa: CASSSLPAGQNEQFF

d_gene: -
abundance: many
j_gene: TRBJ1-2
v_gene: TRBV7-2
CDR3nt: TGTGCCAGCAGCTTAGTAGGGGGTCCCTATGGCTACACCTTC
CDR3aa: CASSLVGGPYGYTF

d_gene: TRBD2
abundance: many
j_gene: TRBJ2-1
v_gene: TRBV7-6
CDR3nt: TGTGCCAGCAGCTTTACTACTGCTAGCGGGAGAGCTAGAAATGAGCAGTTCTTC
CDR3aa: CASSFTTASGRARNEQFF

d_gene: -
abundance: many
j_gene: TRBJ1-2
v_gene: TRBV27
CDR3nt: TGTGCCAGCGGGGCCTCGGTATCGTATGGCTACACCTTC
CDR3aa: CASGASVSYGYTF

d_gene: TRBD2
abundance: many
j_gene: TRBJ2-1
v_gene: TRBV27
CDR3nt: TGTGCCAGCAGTTTTGGGACTAGCGGGAACTACTACAATGAGCAGTTCTTC
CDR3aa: CASSFGTSGNYYNEQFF

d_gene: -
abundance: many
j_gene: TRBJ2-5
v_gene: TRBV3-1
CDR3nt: TGTGCCAGCAGCCAGCCCTCCCCGGGGACCCAGTACTTC
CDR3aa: CASSQPSPGTQYF

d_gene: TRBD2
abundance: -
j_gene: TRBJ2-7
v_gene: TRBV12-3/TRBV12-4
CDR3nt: TGTGCCAGCAGTTTATACATTTCCACTAGCGGGGTCAACTTC
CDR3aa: CASSLYISTSGVNF

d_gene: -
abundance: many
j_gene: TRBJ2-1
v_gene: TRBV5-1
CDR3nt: TGCGCCAGCAGCACCCTGGATGGACTGAGGTACAATGAGCAGTTCTTC
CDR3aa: CASSTLDGLRYNEQFF

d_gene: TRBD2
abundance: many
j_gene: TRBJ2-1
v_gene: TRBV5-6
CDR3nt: TGTGCCAGCAGCTGGGCGACAGCGGGAGGTTTCAGCTCCTACAATGAGCAGTTCTTC
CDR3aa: CASSWATAGGFSSYNEQFF

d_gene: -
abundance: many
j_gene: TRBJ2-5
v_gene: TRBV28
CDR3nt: TGTGCCAGCAGTTCCCTTACAGGGCTCTACTATGAGACCCAGTACTTC
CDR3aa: CASSSLTGLYYETQYF

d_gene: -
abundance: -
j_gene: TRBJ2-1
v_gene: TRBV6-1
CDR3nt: TGTGCCAGCATTCAGGGTCAACTTCATTACAATGAGCAGTTCTTC
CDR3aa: CASIQGQLHYNEQFF

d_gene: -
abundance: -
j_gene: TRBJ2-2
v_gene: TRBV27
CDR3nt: TGTGCCAGCAGCCGCAGTCAAGGGTGGGGAACCGGGGAGCTGTTTTTT
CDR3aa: CASSRSQGWGTGELFF

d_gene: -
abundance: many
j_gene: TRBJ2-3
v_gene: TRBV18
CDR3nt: TGTGCCAGCTCACCGACTTGGGACCTAGGTTCAGATACGCAGTATTTT
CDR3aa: CASSPTWDLGSDTQYF

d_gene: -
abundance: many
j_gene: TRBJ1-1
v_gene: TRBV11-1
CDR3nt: TGTGCCAGCAGCTTTGACTCGAGGGGTGAAGCTTTCTTT
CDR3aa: CASSFDSRGEAFF

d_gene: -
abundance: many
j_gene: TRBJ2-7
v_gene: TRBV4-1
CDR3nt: TGCGCCAGCAGCCAAAGGTCTCACGGGACTCCCACCCCCTACGAGCAGTACTTC
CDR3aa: CASSQRSHGTPTPYEQYF

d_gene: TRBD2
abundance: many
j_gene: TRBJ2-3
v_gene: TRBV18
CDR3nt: TGTGCCAGCTCCCCCGCTAGCGGGGCTCCTTCAGATACGCAGTATTTT
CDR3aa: CASSPASGAPSDTQYF

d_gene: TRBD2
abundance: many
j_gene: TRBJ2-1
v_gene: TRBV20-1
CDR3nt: TGCAGTGCACGCGTCGGGGGGTCATACAATGAGCAGTTCTTC
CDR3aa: CSARVGGSYNEQFF

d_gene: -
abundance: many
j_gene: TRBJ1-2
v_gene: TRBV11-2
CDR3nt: TGTGCCAGCAGCTTAGGACTTGGCTATGGCTACACCTTC
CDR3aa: CASSLGLGYGYTF

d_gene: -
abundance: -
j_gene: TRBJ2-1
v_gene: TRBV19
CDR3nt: TGTGCCAGTAGTAGTGGGGCCAGGGTCCCCTACAATGAGCAGTTCTTC
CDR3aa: CASSSGARVPYNEQFF

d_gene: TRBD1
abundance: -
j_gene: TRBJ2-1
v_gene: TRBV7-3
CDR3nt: TGTGCCAGCAGCCCGCGGACAGGGCGTTTTAATGAGCAGTTCTTC
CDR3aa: CASSPRTGRFNEQFF

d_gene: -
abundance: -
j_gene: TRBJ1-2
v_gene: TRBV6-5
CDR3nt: TGTGCCAGCAGTCCGAAGACAACACCGGCCTATGGCTACACCTTC
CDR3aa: CASSPKTTPAYGYTF

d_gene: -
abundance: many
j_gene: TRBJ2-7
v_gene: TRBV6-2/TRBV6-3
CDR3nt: TGTGCCAGCGGTTACAGCGATTCCTACGAGCAGTACTTC
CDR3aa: CASGYSDSYEQYF

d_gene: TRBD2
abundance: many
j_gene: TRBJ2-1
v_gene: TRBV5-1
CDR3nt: TGCGCCAGCAGCTTGGCCGTGGCTAGCGGCTACAATGAGCAGTTCTTC
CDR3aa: CASSLAVASGYNEQFF

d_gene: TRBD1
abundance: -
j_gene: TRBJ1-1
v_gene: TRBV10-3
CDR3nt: TGTGCCATCAGGGGACAGGGAAAGAACACTGAAGCTTTCTTT
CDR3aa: CAIRGQGKNTEAFF

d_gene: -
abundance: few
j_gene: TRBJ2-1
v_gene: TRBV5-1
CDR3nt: TGCGCCAGCAGCGGCGGTCCTACGTACTCCTACAATGAGCAGTTCTTC
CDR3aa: CASSGGPTYSYNEQFF

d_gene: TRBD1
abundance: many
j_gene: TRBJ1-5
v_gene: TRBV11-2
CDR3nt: TGTGCCAGCAGCCCCGGGACAGCTAGCAATCAGCCCCAGCATTTT
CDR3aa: CASSPGTASNQPQHF

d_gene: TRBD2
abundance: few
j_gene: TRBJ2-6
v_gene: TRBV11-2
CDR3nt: TGTGCCAGCAGCTCAGGACTAGCGGGTGGGGCCAACGTCCTGACTTTC
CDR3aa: CASSSGLAGGANVLTF

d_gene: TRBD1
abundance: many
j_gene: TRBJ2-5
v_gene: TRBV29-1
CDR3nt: TGCAGCGTTACAGGGGGCGAGACCCAGTACTTC
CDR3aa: CSVTGGETQYF

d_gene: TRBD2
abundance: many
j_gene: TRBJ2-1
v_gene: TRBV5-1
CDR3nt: TGCGCCAGCGCTCGAGGAAGTTCTAGCGGGAGGGCCCCCTACAATGAGCAGTTCTTC
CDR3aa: CASARGSSSGRAPYNEQFF

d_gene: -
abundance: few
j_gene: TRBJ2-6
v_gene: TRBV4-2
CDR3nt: TGTGCCAGCAGCCAAGATTCCACCTCTGGGGCCAACGTCCTGACTTTC
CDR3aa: CASSQDSTSGANVLTF